Sequencing of this TCR beta chain was carried out in a study of cytomegalovirus exposure and HLA in healthy donors. Study-level background: For the roughly 390 genotyped donors, over 80% fell within the Caucasian-associated ancestry cluster.

Study-wide results and limits: When analyzed later, a missense DCLRE1C variant was found to be linked to TCR beta V- and J-gene trimming. It was only CMV serostatus that was available as immune exposure information.

Worth noting for this clone: Its antigen is undetermined.

The V gene end was trimmed by 4 bases and the J gene end by 4 bases; junction bases not matched to a gene: 7. CDR1 is LNHDA, CDR2 SQIVND, per germline (reference sequence). This CDR3 is 15 amino acids long. The primer mix had 60 Vbeta and 13 Jbeta primers. Clones were sequenced by immunoSEQ multiplex PCR, and TCRdb holds only the in-frame ones, with some missing. The sample shows 75,000 to 100,000 clones, approximately 76% of them seen only once. Likely unrecorded immune exposures existed in these nominally healthy donors. The TCR sequence derives from a woman in her sixties in good health and CMV-seropositive. Sample: PBMCs. V is TRBV19 and J is TRBJ1-1; TRBD1 agrees at 9 bases. For the CDR3, the DNA is TGTGCCAGTAGTACCCGGACAGGGGTTGGCACTGAAGCTTTCTTT. Translated: CASSTRTGVGTEAFF. The full variable domain, rest sourced from reference TRBV19 and TRBJ1-1, is DGGITQSPKYLFRKEGQNVTLSCEQNLNHDAMYWYRQDPGQGLRLIYYSQIVNDFQKGDIAEGYSVSREKKESFPLTVTSAQKNPTAFYLCASSTRTGVGTEAFFGQGTRLTVV.